This TCR beta chain is from a study of blood T cell repertoires in COVID-19. The V end lost 5 bases, the J end lost 6 bases, and 17 bases lay between the germline ends. CDR1 is SQVTM and CDR2 is ANQGSEA in the germline V gene. CDR3 size: 13 residues. The protocol was immunoSEQ multiplex PCR, while the TCRdb copy is restricted to in-frame clones and leaves out a portion. The sample holds 50,000 to 65,000 clones, approximately 85% seen once. The TCR was taken from a human donor in a cohort sampled during active COVID-19. Sequencing was done on a sample of peripheral blood. This chain connects TRBV29-1 to TRBJ2-7, with D perhaps matching TRBD1 (5 bases). CDR3 sequence reads: CSVITARGLEQYF. The CDR3 nucleotides are TGCAGCGTTATAACGGCAAGGGGCCTCGAGCAGTACTTC.